This TCR beta chain was captured by sequencing in a study of blood T cells in healthy people across ages. CDR1 DFQATT and CDR2 SNEGSKA come from the germline V gene (reference sequence). CDR3 size: 14 residues. The ends were cut back, 8 bases at V and 1 base at J, with 16 bases in the middle. Primers used in a second PCR of roughly 7 to 11 cycles were a sample-barcoded 5' primer and a J-beta primer mix. TCRdb called the 5' RACE reads again in MiXCR, with one record for every CDR3 protein. The sample lists about 1,500,000 distinct CDR3 sequences; approximately 30% were seen once. The gene calls are TRBV20-1 and TRBJ2-3; D tentatively reads TRBD1 or TRBD2 (6 bases each). Sequencing input: blood. The sequence was obtained from a woman aged 25-40 years in good health. The CDR3 DNA reads TGCAGTCCTTTAGCGGAGGGGGGCACAGATACGCAGTATTTT. Translation gives CSPLAEGGTDTQYF.